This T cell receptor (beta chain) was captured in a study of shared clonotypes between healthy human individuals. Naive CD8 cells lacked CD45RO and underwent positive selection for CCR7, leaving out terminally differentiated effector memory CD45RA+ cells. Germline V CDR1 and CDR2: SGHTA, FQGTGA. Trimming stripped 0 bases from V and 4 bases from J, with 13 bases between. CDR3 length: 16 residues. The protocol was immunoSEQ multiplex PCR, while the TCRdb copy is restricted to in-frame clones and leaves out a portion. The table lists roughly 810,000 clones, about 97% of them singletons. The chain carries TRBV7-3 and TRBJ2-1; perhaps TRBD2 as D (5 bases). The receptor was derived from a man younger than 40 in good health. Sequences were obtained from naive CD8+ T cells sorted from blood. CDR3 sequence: CASSLTADSRYNEQFF. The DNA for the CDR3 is TGTGCCAGCAGCTTAACGGCGGACTCGAGATACAATGAGCAGTTCTTC.